This entry lists 13 T cell receptor beta chains sequenced from one sample in a study of PD-L1 blockade in urothelial cancer. Time point of the sample: pretreatment peripheral blood. Sequenced by immunoSEQ multiplex PCR; TCRdb stores in-frame clones only, minus some. The sample lists some 89,000 clones, approximately 81% occurring once. This sample comprised PBMCs, obtained around atezolizumab (anti-PD-L1) treatment. These receptors came from a man in his sixties with urothelial cancer.

The chain combines TRBV28 with TRBJ2-4; 10 nucleotides agree with TRBD1. Germline V gene sequence: CDR1 MDHEN, CDR2 SYDVKM. With V trimmed by 4 bases and J by 6 bases, 6 bases remained unmatched. This CDR3 contains 15 residues. The CDR3 sequence: CASSSDRDRGNIQYF. The DNA for the CDR3 is TGTGCCAGCAGTTCCGACCGGGACAGGGGAAACATTCAGTACTTC.

The V call is TRBV6-4, the J call TRBJ2-2, with TRBD2 matching 9 bases. Losses at the gene ends were 2 bases for V and 4 bases for J; bases not matched to a gene: 14. The CDR3 sequence is 19 residues long. The germline CDR1 and CDR2 sequences are MRHNA and SNTAGT. The CDR3 reads CASSDTFLAGKRGTGELFF. The CDR3 region has the DNA TGTGCCAGCAGTGACACTTTCCTAGCGGGGAAGCGGGGCACCGGGGAGCTGTTTTTT.

This clone was observed a handful of times. The gene calls are TRBV7-9 and TRBJ2-7; tentatively, D is TRBD1 (5 bases). This CDR3 is 14 amino acids long. Trimming took 2 bases from V and 3 from J, leaving 11 bases between them. CDR1 and CDR2 (germline): SEHNR, FQNEAQ (reference sequence). CDR3 nucleotide sequence: TGTGCCAGCAGCTTACTCTCCAGGGACTACGAGCAGTACTTC. Translating it yields CASSLLSRDYEQYF.

Comments on this clone: The sample holds other DNA sequences that translate to the same CDR3. This chain connects TRBV11-2 to TRBJ2-3, with 15 bases fitting TRBD2. Germline values: CDR1 SGHAT, CDR2 FQNNGV. Trimming cost V 5 bases and J 3 bases; bases outside gene matches: 3. The CDR3 has 16 residues. CDR3 sequence reads: CASSLGLAGGTDTQYF. In nucleotides, the CDR3 is TGTGCCAGCAGCCTTGGACTAGCGGGAGGGACAGATACGCAGTATTTT.

The J gene is TRBJ2-2, the V gene TRBV5-1; 12 positions agree with TRBD2. The CDR3 runs to 17 residues. V trimming: 4 bases; J trimming: 6 bases; junction bases outside the gene matches: 10. The germline V gene has CDR1 SGHRS and CDR2 YFSETQ. This CDR3 reads CASSPGLAGTPPGELFF. The CDR3 region has the DNA TGCGCCAGCAGCCCTGGACTAGCGGGAACCCCCCCCGGGGAGCTGTTTTTT.

V usage is TRBV30 and J usage is TRBJ2-1; possibly TRBD1 for D (5 bases). V was cut by 0 bases and J by 4 bases, with 10 bases left in between. The CDR3 consists of 14 residues. Germline lookup yields CDR1 GTSNPN and CDR2 SVGIG (reference sequence). CDR3 coding DNA: TGTGCCTGGAGTGTTGGCAGGGCATACAATGAGCAGTTCTTC. This translates into CAWSVGRAYNEQFF.

This chain joins TRBV9 and TRBJ1-2, with D possibly being TRBD1 (6 bases). The CDR3 contains 15 residues. Trimming cost V 0 bases and J 1 base, with 10 bases left between them. Germline V lookup: CDR1 SGDLS, CDR2 YYNGEE. The chain's CDR3 is CASSVEGRGNYGYTF. The CDR3 DNA reads as TGTGCCAGCAGCGTAGAGGGCAGGGGTAACTATGGCTACACCTTC.

The chain is built from TRBV30 and TRBJ2-1; the match to TRBD2 covers 10 bases. The CDR3 totals 17 residues. The ends lost 3 bases at V and 4 bases at J; junction bases unmatched: 12. Germline CDR1 reads GTSNPN; CDR2 reads SVGIG (reference sequence). CDR3 loop: CAWSARLAGLGYNEQFF. CDR3 DNA sequence: TGTGCCTGGAGCGCGCGACTAGCGGGCCTTGGATACAATGAGCAGTTCTTC.

V and J are TRBV7-3 and TRBJ2-2; 10 nucleotides align to TRBD1. The length of the CDR3 is 16 residues. The germline gives CDR1 SGHTA, CDR2 FQGTGA. J lost 7 bases, V lost 7 bases, and 12 bases had no gene match. CDR3 sequence (DNA): TGTGCCAGCATTCGCCCGGGACAGGGGAATCTCGGGGAGCTGTTTTTT. Translated, it gives CASIRPGQGNLGELFF.

This clone was found a few times. The gene calls are TRBV5-1 and TRBJ1-4, with D perhaps matching TRBD1 (5 bases). V dropped 0 bases and J dropped 5 bases, with 11 bases sitting between them. The CDR3 covers 15 residues. Germline V gene lookup returns CDR1 SGHRS and CDR2 YFSETQ. The CDR3 reads CASSLAETANEKLFF. The CDR3 DNA reads TGCGCCAGCAGCTTGGCCGAGACAGCGAATGAAAAACTGTTTTTT.

The chain is built from TRBV6-1 and TRBJ2-1; maybe TRBD2 (5 bases). This CDR3 is 13 amino acids long. Per the germline V gene, CDR1 is MNHNS and CDR2 is SASEGT. V was pared by 4 bases and J by 6 bases, with 10 bases between. For the CDR3, the DNA is TGTGCCAGCAGTGCCCCGGGAATCAATGAGCAGTTCTTC. Its translation is CASSAPGINEQFF.

This chain links TRBV2 with TRBJ1-2; D is possibly TRBD1 (6 bases). The germline V gene has CDR1 SNHLY and CDR2 FYNNEI. CDR3 size: 12 residues. The germline V and J ends were trimmed by 6 bases and 7 bases, with 12 bases remaining between them. The DNA for the CDR3 is TGTGCCAGCAGCGAAAGGACAGCTGGCTACACCTTC. Translated, it gives CASSERTAGYTF. The whole variable domain, remainder taken from reference TRBV2 and TRBJ1-2, is EPEVTQTPSHQVTQMGQEVILRCVPISNHLYFYWYRQILGQKVEFLVSFYNNEISEKSEIFDDQFSVERPDGSNFTLKIRSTKLEDSAMYFCASSERTAGYTFGSGTRLTVV.

This clone was detected once. The chain joins TRBV7-8 to TRBJ2-3; TRBD2 is a possible D gene (6 bases). The germline V and J ends were trimmed by 1 base and 4 bases, with 6 bases remaining between them. The CDR3 covers 13 residues. Germline V gives CDR1 SGHVS, CDR2 FQNEAQ. CDR3 loop: CASSLGEADTQYF. For the CDR3, the DNA is TGTGCCAGCAGCTTAGGGGAGGCAGATACGCAGTATTTT.